Below are 21 T cell receptor beta chains sequenced from a single sample in a study of shared clonotypes between healthy human individuals. Generated by immunoSEQ multiplex PCR, the TCRdb table keeps only in-frame clones and is missing some. In the table there are under 650,000 clones, almost 97% of which are singletons. The sample taken for sequencing was naive CD4+ T cells sorted from blood. This sample's subset: CD45RA+ positively selected. The receptors shown here come from a woman in her 30s in good health.

The chain combines TRBV7-9 with TRBJ2-2; no definite D call. Between the trimmed V and J ends, which lost 1 base and 6 bases, there was a span of 6 bases. CDR1 SEHNR and CDR2 FQNEAQ come from the germline V gene (reference sequence). The length of the CDR3 is 13 residues. The CDR3 DNA reads as TGTGCCAGCAGCTTAGAAGGGCCCGGGGAGCTGTTTTTT. Protein sequence: CASSLEGPGELFF.

The chain joins TRBV2 to TRBJ2-2, with 9 nucleotides matching TRBD1. CDR3 length: 14 residues. Germline V CDR1 and CDR2: SNHLY, FYNNEI. Germline trimming cut 6 bases from V and 7 bases from J; bases unmatched to any gene: 6. CDR3 residues: CASRKQGAGGELFF. CDR3 bases: TGTGCCAGCAGGAAACAGGGGGCTGGCGGGGAGCTGTTTTTT.

The CDR3 sequence: CASRAALAGDNEQFF. The DNA of the CDR3 is TGTGCCAGCAGGGCTGCACTAGCGGGGGACAATGAGCAGTTCTTC. The J gene is TRBJ2-1, the V gene TRBV11-1, with 11 bases identical to TRBD2. V gave up 6 bases and J gave up 5 bases; unmatched junction bases: 6. This CDR3 region has 15 residues. Germline CDR1 is SGHAT and CDR2 is FQDESV (reference sequence).

In its sample, this clone was seen a few times. The sample has other DNA sequences that encode this CDR3 too. In DNA form, the CDR3 reads TGTGCCAGCTCACCAGGCAGGGAAGCTTTCTTT. Residues: CASSPGREAFF. The chain uses TRBV18 and TRBJ1-1; D gene uncertain. This CDR3 contains 11 residues. CDR1 is KGHSH and CDR2 is LQKENI in the germline V gene. V was trimmed by 2 bases and J by 8 bases, leaving 6 bases between them.

The chain joins TRBV11-3 to TRBJ2-1; D unresolved. Trimming pared 4 bases from V and 3 bases from J, leaving 4 bases between. CDR1 is SGHNT, CDR2 YENEEA, per germline. The length of the CDR3 is 12 residues. The CDR3 reads CASSSHYNEQFF. The CDR3 DNA is TGTGCCAGCAGCTCCCACTACAATGAGCAGTTCTTC.

The chain combines TRBV5-1 with TRBJ1-3; tentative D call: TRBD1 (5 bases). The V gene's germline CDR1 is SGHRS and CDR2 YFSETQ. V was cut by 5 bases and J by 0 bases, with 15 bases left in between. The CDR3 runs 16 residues. CDR3 nucleotide sequence: TGCGCCAGCAGTGTATATGGACAAAACTCTGGAAACACCATATATTTT. Amino acid sequence: CASSVYGQNSGNTIYF. The complete variable domain, with remaining parts taken from reference TRBV5-1 and TRBJ1-3, reads KAGVTQTPRYLIKTRGQQVTLSCSPISGHRSVSWYQQTPGQGLQFLFEYFSETQRNKGNFPGRFSGRQFSNSRSEMNVSTLELGDSALYLCASSVYGQNSGNTIYFGEGSWLTVV.

V is TRBV11-2 and J is TRBJ2-7, with D perhaps given as TRBD1 or TRBD2 (6 bases each). The CDR3 is 18 amino acids. CDR1 is SGHAT and CDR2 is FQNNGV in the germline V gene. V was clipped by 2 bases and J by 2 bases, with 22 bases between them. CDR3 region: CASSLRGAEQGPPYEQYF. As DNA, the CDR3 is TGTGCCAGCAGCTTAAGGGGGGCTGAACAGGGACCCCCCTACGAGCAGTACTTC.

The chain recombines TRBV13 with TRBJ2-4; 9 bases fit TRBD1. CDR1 and CDR2 from the germline V gene are PRHDT and FYEKMQ (reference sequence). Unmatched junction bases numbered 3, after V lost 0 bases and J lost 0 bases. The length of the CDR3 is 17 residues. CDR3 residues: CASSLGLGQGAKNIQYF. DNA for the CDR3: TGTGCCAGCAGCTTAGGCTTGGGACAGGGAGCCAAAAACATTCAGTACTTC.

The rearrangement joins TRBV2 to TRBJ1-3; perhaps TRBD1 as D (5 bases). The CDR3 consists of 13 residues. Trimming pared 7 bases from V and 2 bases from J, leaving 9 bases between. Germline V CDR1 and CDR2: SNHLY, FYNNEI. The CDR3 is CASMEGTGNTIYF. CDR3 DNA sequence: TGTGCCAGCATGGAGGGGACTGGAAACACCATATATTTT.

This chain uses TRBV28 with TRBJ2-1; no clear D gene. The V and J ends lost 5 bases and 0 bases respectively, with 8 bases between them. This CDR3 has 14 amino acids. Germline loops: CDR1 MDHEN, CDR2 SYDVKM. The CDR3 protein is CASSLPPSYNEQFF. The CDR3 DNA sequence: TGTGCCAGCAGTCTCCCCCCCTCCTACAATGAGCAGTTCTTC.

The chain is built from TRBV6-5 and TRBJ2-7; 7 nucleotides match TRBD1. CDR1 and CDR2 (germline): MNHEY, SVGAGI. Losses at the gene ends were 11 bases for V and 1 base for J; bases not matched to a gene: 5. The CDR3 contains 12 residues. The CDR3, as DNA: TGTGCCGTAACAGGGGCGTCCTACGAGCAGTACTTC. Its protein product is CAVTGASYEQYF.

This chain links TRBV28 with TRBJ2-1; maybe TRBD2 (6 bases). The CDR3 sequence is 15 residues long. Germline values: CDR1 MDHEN, CDR2 SYDVKM. Trimming took off 4 bases at V and 4 bases at J, with 14 bases between the two ends. CDR3 loop: CASSSSRDFYNEQFF. The CDR3 bases are TGTGCCAGCAGTTCCTCACGGGACTTTTACAATGAGCAGTTCTTC.

The rearrangement uses TRBV11-2 and TRBJ1-2; 11 bases agree with TRBD1. Trimming removed 3 bases from V and 3 bases from J; junction bases left unmatched: 6. This CDR3 has 16 amino acids. CDR1 and CDR2 from the germline V gene are SGHAT and FQNNGV. CDR3: CASSFSWTGGDYGYTF. CDR3 coding DNA: TGTGCCAGCAGCTTTAGTTGGACAGGGGGCGACTATGGCTACACCTTC.

V gene TRBV7-6 combines with J gene TRBJ2-7; 12 bases match TRBD2. The CDR3 has 16 residues. The V gene's germline CDR1 is SGHVS and CDR2 FNYEAQ. V was pared by 5 bases and J by 4 bases, with 9 bases of the junction left unmatched. As DNA, the CDR3 is TGTGCCAGCAGCCGTGGGCTAGCGGGAGGGCTGTACGAGCAGTACTTC. Translation: CASSRGLAGGLYEQYF.

The chain joins TRBV28 to TRBJ1-5; weak D call: TRBD1 (5 bases). CDR1 and CDR2 (germline): MDHEN, SYDVKM. Trimming pared 7 bases from V and 6 bases from J, leaving 19 bases between. CDR3 size: 15 residues. CDR3 coding DNA: TGTGCCAGCACGTATATCCAGGGTCCCCTTCAGCCCCAGCATTTT. As protein: CASTYIQGPLQPQHF. Supplemented by reference TRBV28 and TRBJ1-5, the full variable domain reads DVKVTQSSRYLVKRTGEKVFLECVQDMDHENMFWYRQDPGLGLRLIYFSYDVKMKEKGDIPEGYSVSREKKERFSLILESASTNQTSMYLCASTYIQGPLQPQHFGDGTRLSIL.

This clone was counted once. J is TRBJ2-7 and V is TRBV7-2, with D unresolved. The V end was cut by 5 bases, the J end by 3 bases, with 14 bases between. CDR3 length: 14 amino acids. CDR1 and CDR2 (germline): SGHTA, FQGNSA. CDR3 amino acids: CASSKWVGIYEQYF. The CDR3, as DNA: TGTGCCAGCAGCAAGTGGGTAGGGATCTACGAGCAGTACTTC.

The genes are TRBV28 and TRBJ1-2, with 8 bases lining up with TRBD1. Germline lookup yields CDR1 MDHEN and CDR2 SYDVKM. J gave up 4 bases and V 7 bases, and 8 bases lay outside the gene matches. The length of the CDR3 is 14 residues. The CDR3 region has the DNA TGTGCCAGCACCCTCCGACAGGGGCTCTATGGCTACACCTTC. This gives the protein CASTLRQGLYGYTF.

This clone came up once. This chain uses TRBV7-2 with TRBJ2-1; D unclear. Trimming removed 3 bases from V and 6 bases from J, with 12 bases in between. The CDR3 has 14 residues. CDR1 is SGHTA and CDR2 is FQGNSA in the germline V gene. CDR3 nucleotide sequence: TGTGCCAGCAGCTTTAGTCTTCCAAGCAATGAGCAGTTCTTC. It codes for CASSFSLPSNEQFF.

The chain recombines TRBV18 with TRBJ2-1; 12 bases fit TRBD2. Germline V gene lookup returns CDR1 KGHSH and CDR2 LQKENI. V was clipped by 4 bases and J by 9 bases; unmatched bases: 10. The CDR3 has 16 residues. CDR3 bases: TGTGCCAGCTCACTCCGACTAGCGGGAGAGTTCGGTGAGCAGTTCTTC. It encodes CASSLRLAGEFGEQFF.

The sample holds one count of this clone. The V and J genes are TRBV5-1 and TRBJ2-1, with D perhaps TRBD1 (5 bases). Germline CDR1 is SGHRS and CDR2 is YFSETQ. Trimming left V 0 bases short and J 4 bases short, with 11 bases between. The CDR3 totals 15 residues. The chain's CDR3 is CASSLVQGLYNEQFF. CDR3 nucleotides: TGCGCCAGCAGCTTGGTTCAGGGCCTTTACAATGAGCAGTTCTTC. The full variable domain, completed using reference TRBV5-1 and TRBJ2-1, is KAGVTQTPRYLIKTRGQQVTLSCSPISGHRSVSWYQQTPGQGLQFLFEYFSETQRNKGNFPGRFSGRQFSNSRSEMNVSTLELGDSALYLCASSLVQGLYNEQFFGPGTRLTVL.

The rearrangement uses TRBV28 and TRBJ2-1; the match to TRBD2 covers 14 bases. The V gene end was trimmed by 5 bases and the J gene end by 0 bases; junction bases not matched to a gene: 12. There are 20 residues in the CDR3. The germline V gene encodes CDR1 MDHEN and CDR2 SYDVKM. CDR3 coding DNA: TGTGCCAGCAGTCGCCTAGTCCCGGGACTAGCGGGAGCCTCCTACAATGAGCAGTTCTTC. This sequence encodes CASSRLVPGLAGASYNEQFF. The complete variable domain, with remaining parts taken from reference TRBV28 and TRBJ2-1, reads DVKVTQSSRYLVKRTGEKVFLECVQDMDHENMFWYRQDPGLGLRLIYFSYDVKMKEKGDIPEGYSVSREKKERFSLILESASTNQTSMYLCASSRLVPGLAGASYNEQFFGPGTRLTVL.